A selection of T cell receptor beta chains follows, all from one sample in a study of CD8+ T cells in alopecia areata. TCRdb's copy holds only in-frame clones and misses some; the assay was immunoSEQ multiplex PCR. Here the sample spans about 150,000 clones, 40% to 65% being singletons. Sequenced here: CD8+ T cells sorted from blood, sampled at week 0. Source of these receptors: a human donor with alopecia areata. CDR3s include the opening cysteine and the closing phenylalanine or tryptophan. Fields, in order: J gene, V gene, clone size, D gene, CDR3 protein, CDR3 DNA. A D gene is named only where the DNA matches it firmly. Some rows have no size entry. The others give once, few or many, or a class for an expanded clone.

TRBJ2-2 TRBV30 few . CAWNPGANTGELFF TGTGCCTGGAATCCAGGCGCGAACACCGGGGAGCTGTTTTTT
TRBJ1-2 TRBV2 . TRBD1 CASSEMDRLYGYTF TGTGCCAGCAGTGAAATGGACAGGCTATATGGCTACACCTTC
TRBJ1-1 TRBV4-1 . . CASSQEGGTYTEAFF TGCGCCAGCAGCCAAGAAGGCGGGACATACACTGAAGCTTTCTTT
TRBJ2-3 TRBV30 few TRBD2 CAWSVLAGSDTQYF TGTGCCTGGAGTGTACTAGCGGGATCAGATACGCAGTATTTT
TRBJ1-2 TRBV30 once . CAWSVPDGTGYTF TGTGCCTGGAGTGTACCCGACGGGACTGGCTACACCTTC
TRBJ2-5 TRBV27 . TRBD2 CASRTLAGGLQETQYF TGTGCCAGCAGGACCTTAGCGGGGGGCCTCCAAGAGACCCAGTACTTC
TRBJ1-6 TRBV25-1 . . CASSGRQISYNSPLHF TGTGCCAGCAGCGGGCGGCAGATCTCCTATAATTCACCCCTCCACTTT
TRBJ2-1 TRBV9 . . CASSVAPGTHEQFF TGTGCCAGCAGCGTAGCCCCGGGTACCCATGAGCAGTTCTTC
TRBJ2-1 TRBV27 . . CASTSIVQSSYNEQFF TGTGCCAGCACTTCTATAGTCCAGAGCTCCTACAATGAGCAGTTCTTC
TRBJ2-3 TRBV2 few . CASSETPDPTDTQYF TGTGCCAGCAGTGAAACCCCGGATCCCACAGATACGCAGTATTTT
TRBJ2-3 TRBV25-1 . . CASGTDTQYF TGTGCCAGCGGCACAGATACGCAGTATTTT
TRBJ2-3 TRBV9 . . CASSVEVATDTQYF TGTGCCAGCAGCGTCGAGGTAGCGACAGATACGCAGTATTTT
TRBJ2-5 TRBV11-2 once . CASSLLDETQYF TGTGCCAGCAGCTTACTAGACGAGACCCAGTACTTC
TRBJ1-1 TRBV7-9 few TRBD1 CASSPQTGGTEAFF TGTGCCAGCAGCCCGCAGACAGGGGGCACTGAAGCTTTCTTT
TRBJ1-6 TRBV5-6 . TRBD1 CASSLERDSSSPLHF TGTGCCAGCAGCTTGGAACGGGACAGTTCCTCACCCCTCCACTTT
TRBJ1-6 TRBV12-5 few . CASGPLNSPLHF TGTGCTAGTGGACCCCTTAATTCACCCCTCCACTTT
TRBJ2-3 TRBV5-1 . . CASSYARRLGDTQYF TGCGCCAGCAGCTATGCCCGTCGACTTGGTGATACGCAGTATTTT
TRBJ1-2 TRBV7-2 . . CASSLALRDAYGYTF TGTGCCAGCAGCTTAGCCTTGAGGGACGCCTATGGCTACACCTTC
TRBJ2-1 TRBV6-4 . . CASSDTGNDEQFF TGTGCCAGCAGTGACACAGGGAACGATGAGCAGTTCTTC
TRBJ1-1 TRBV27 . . CASSPLGATEAFF TGTGCCAGCAGTCCTCTAGGGGCTACTGAAGCTTTCTTT
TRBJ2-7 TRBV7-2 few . CASSSDNYEQYF TGTGCCAGCAGCTCTGACAACTACGAGCAGTACTTC
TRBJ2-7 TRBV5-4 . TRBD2 CASSLLRTSGGKRWEQYF TGTGCCAGCAGCTTGTTAAGGACTAGCGGGGGGAAACGCTGGGAGCAGTACTTC
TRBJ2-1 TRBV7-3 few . CASSPGGGINGEQFF TGTGCCAGCAGCCCCGGAGGGGGGATTAACGGTGAGCAGTTCTTC
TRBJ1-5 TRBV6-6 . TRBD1 CASRSGGSSNQPQHF TGTGCCAGCAGGTCAGGGGGGAGTAGCAATCAGCCCCAGCATTTT
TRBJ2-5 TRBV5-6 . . CASSLAQAVGETQYF TGTGCCAGCAGCCTAGCCCAGGCGGTGGGAGAGACCCAGTACTTC
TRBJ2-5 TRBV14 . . CASSQEPAKTQYF TGTGCCAGCAGCCAAGAACCCGCGAAGACCCAGTACTTC
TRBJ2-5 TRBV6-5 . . CASSYSNQEIGTQYF TGTGCCAGCAGTTACTCGAATCAGGAGATAGGGACCCAGTACTTC
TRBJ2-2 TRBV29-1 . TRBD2 CSVEWAGVYTGELFF TGCAGCGTTGAATGGGCGGGGGTCTACACCGGGGAGCTGTTTTTT
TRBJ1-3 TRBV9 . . CASSPRLSSGNTIYF TGTGCCAGCAGCCCCCGACTGTCATCTGGAAACACCATATATTTT
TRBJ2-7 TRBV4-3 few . CASSQDPAVRGPRGEQYF TGCGCCAGCAGCCAAGATCCAGCGGTTAGGGGTCCACGGGGCGAGCAGTACTTC
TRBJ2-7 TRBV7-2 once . CASSFSRYEQYF TGTGCCAGCAGCTTCAGTCGCTACGAGCAGTACTTC
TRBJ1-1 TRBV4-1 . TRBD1 CASSQTTGLPEAFF TGCGCCAGCAGCCAAACGACAGGGCTTCCTGAAGCTTTCTTT
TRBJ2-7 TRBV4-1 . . CASSQDPGTYEQYF TGCGCCAGCAGCCAAGACCCCGGAACCTACGAGCAGTACTTC